There are a few counts of the clone carrying this TCR beta chain. What it binds is not known. Looked up from germline, CDR1 is LGHNA and CDR2 is YSLEER. V lost 0 bases, J lost 8 bases, and 19 bases lay in between. There are 17 residues in the CDR3. The data were obtained in a study of T cell responses to AZD1222 COVID-19 vaccine. The study, taken as a whole, reports: The donor group comprised mostly white British people and more females; the analysis possibly underestimated clonal diversity.

Clones were sequenced by immunoSEQ multiplex PCR, and TCRdb holds only the in-frame ones, with some missing. The sample has 100,000 to 150,000 clones, over 70% seen once. The source was peripheral blood, collected on day 0 of AZD1222 vaccination. V gene TRBV4-3 combines with J gene TRBJ1-4, with a weak D call TRBD1 (5 bases). This receptor was taken from an adult in good health. The CDR3 loop is CASSQDSRGRLGEKLFF. The CDR3 bases are TGCGCCAGCAGCCAAGATTCACGGGGCCGCTTGGGGGAAAAACTGTTTTTT.